Listed below are T cell receptor beta chains from one sample, sequenced in a study of T cells in Graves' hyperthyroidism and ophthalmopathy. TCRdb analysed the multiplex PCR reads with MiXCR anew, one entry per CDR3 protein. In the table there are about 610,000 distinct CDR3 sequences, just over 45% of which are singletons. Material: peripheral blood or thyroid tissue (not recorded which). All receptors come from a woman aged 18-29 years with Graves' hyperthyroidism. Each CDR3 is given with its conserved first and last residue. A D gene is named only where the DNA matches it firmly. For some rows the clone size is stated as once, few or many, or as a class when expanded; others skip it.

clone_size: .; j_call: TRBJ2-7; cdr3_length: 16; d_call: .; v_call: TRBV15; cdr3_nt: TGTGCCACCAGCAGAGATCGGGGGAGCTCCTACAATGAGCAGTACTTC; cdr3_aa: CATSRDRGSSYNEQYF
clone_size: .; j_call: TRBJ1-1; cdr3_length: 14; d_call: .; v_call: TRBV10-3; cdr3_nt: TGTGCCATCAGCACGACCCCATGGAACACTGAAGCTTTCTTT; cdr3_aa: CAISTTPWNTEAFF
clone_size: .; j_call: TRBJ2-2; cdr3_length: 15; d_call: TRBD2; v_call: TRBV6-5; cdr3_nt: TGTGCCATCAGGGGACTAGCGGGAGCAGACGGGGAGCTGTTTTTT; cdr3_aa: CAIRGLAGADGELFF
clone_size: many; j_call: TRBJ1-1; cdr3_length: 13; d_call: .; v_call: TRBV6-6; cdr3_nt: TGTGCCAGCAGTTATGTGGGAGGTACTGAAGCTTTCTTT; cdr3_aa: CASSYVGGTEAFF
clone_size: many; j_call: TRBJ2-5; cdr3_length: 14; d_call: .; v_call: TRBV6-5; cdr3_nt: TGTGCCAGCAGTTATGGGGGAGGCCAAGAGACCCAGTACTTC; cdr3_aa: CASSYGGGQETQYF
clone_size: many; j_call: TRBJ2-2; cdr3_length: 13; d_call: .; v_call: TRBV2; cdr3_nt: TGTGCCAGCAGTGAACAGACCACCGGGGAGCTGTTTTTT; cdr3_aa: CASSEQTTGELFF
clone_size: many; j_call: TRBJ1-5; cdr3_length: 19; d_call: .; v_call: TRBV7-2; cdr3_nt: TGTGCCAGCAGCTTAATTTGCAGGGCTCCGAGAGAAGGCAATCAGCCCCAGCATTTT; cdr3_aa: CASSLICRAPREGNQPQHF
clone_size: few; j_call: TRBJ1-2; cdr3_length: 14; d_call: .; v_call: TRBV7-9; cdr3_nt: TGTGCCAGCAGCTTAAGTTATAGCGCCCGCGGCTACACCTTC; cdr3_aa: CASSLSYSARGYTF
clone_size: .; j_call: TRBJ2-5; cdr3_length: 14; d_call: TRBD1; v_call: TRBV30; cdr3_nt: TGTGCCTGGACAAAGGGACAGGGGGGAGAGACCCAGTACTTC; cdr3_aa: CAWTKGQGGETQYF
clone_size: .; j_call: TRBJ1-5; cdr3_length: 12; d_call: .; v_call: TRBV29-1; cdr3_nt: TGCAGCGCTAGACAAAGGGACCAGCCCCAGCATTTT; cdr3_aa: CSARQRDQPQHF
clone_size: .; j_call: TRBJ1-2; cdr3_length: 14; d_call: .; v_call: TRBV29-1; cdr3_nt: TGCATCTGCGAGGAAGTTGAGATTAACTATGGCTACACCTTC; cdr3_aa: CICEEVEINYGYTF
clone_size: many; j_call: TRBJ2-5; cdr3_length: 15; d_call: TRBD1; v_call: TRBV7-2; cdr3_nt: TGTGCCAGCAGCTTAGACGGGACAGGGGAAGAGACCCAGTACTTC; cdr3_aa: CASSLDGTGEETQYF
clone_size: .; j_call: TRBJ1-2; cdr3_length: 13; d_call: TRBD1; v_call: TRBV29-1; cdr3_nt: TGCAGCGCATCACAGGGGGCCCAAACGGACTACACCTTC; cdr3_aa: CSASQGAQTDYTF
clone_size: many; j_call: TRBJ1-5; cdr3_length: 18; d_call: TRBD1; v_call: TRBV2; cdr3_nt: TGTGCCAGCAGTGAAGAGGGACAGGGGAAAAATAGCAATCAGCCCCAGCATTTT; cdr3_aa: CASSEEGQGKNSNQPQHF
clone_size: many; j_call: TRBJ1-1; cdr3_length: 11; d_call: .; v_call: TRBV13; cdr3_nt: TGTGCCAGCATGAGGGGAACTGAAGCTTTCTTT; cdr3_aa: CASMRGTEAFF
clone_size: .; j_call: TRBJ1-2; cdr3_length: 13; d_call: .; v_call: TRBV30; cdr3_nt: .; cdr3_aa: CAWSVGGGTGNTF
clone_size: .; j_call: TRBJ2-5; cdr3_length: 14; d_call: TRBD1; v_call: TRBV7-2; cdr3_nt: TGTGCCAGCAGCTTACGGGACAGCTCCGGGACCCAGTACTTC; cdr3_aa: CASSLRDSSGTQYF
clone_size: many; j_call: TRBJ1-4; cdr3_length: 13; d_call: .; v_call: TRBV29-1; cdr3_nt: TGCAGCGTTGTAGGGCAGACTAATGAAAAACTGTTTTTT; cdr3_aa: CSVVGQTNEKLFF
clone_size: many; j_call: TRBJ1-5; cdr3_length: 15; d_call: .; v_call: TRBV4-2; cdr3_nt: TGTGCCAGCAGCCAAGCTACCGGTGGCAATCAGCCCCAGCATTTT; cdr3_aa: CASSQATGGNQPQHF
clone_size: .; j_call: TRBJ1-2; cdr3_length: 12; d_call: .; v_call: TRBV29-1; cdr3_nt: TGCAGCTTTGGAGGGCCCGTAGATGGCTACACCTTC; cdr3_aa: CSFGGPVDGYTF
clone_size: many; j_call: TRBJ1-1; cdr3_length: 12; d_call: .; v_call: TRBV19; cdr3_nt: TGCGCCAGCAGCTTTTCTGGGACTGAAGCTTTCTTT; cdr3_aa: CASSFSGTEAFF
clone_size: .; j_call: TRBJ2-7; cdr3_length: 15; d_call: TRBD1; v_call: TRBV7-9; cdr3_nt: TGTGCCAGCAGCTTAGTAGGGGGCGGCGGCTACGAGCAGTACTTC; cdr3_aa: CASSLVGGGGYEQYF
clone_size: many; j_call: TRBJ2-2; cdr3_length: 16; d_call: TRBD2; v_call: TRBV10-3; cdr3_nt: TGTGCCATCAGCCCGACTAGCGGGAGGGCCACCGGGGAGCTGTTTTTT; cdr3_aa: CAISPTSGRATGELFF
clone_size: .; j_call: TRBJ1-1; cdr3_length: 13; d_call: .; v_call: TRBV18; cdr3_nt: TGTGCCAGCTCACCAAGCGGGCCGGCTGAAGCTTTCTTT; cdr3_aa: CASSPSGPAEAFF
clone_size: few; j_call: TRBJ2-7; cdr3_length: 17; d_call: TRBD2; v_call: TRBV12-5; cdr3_nt: TGTGCTAGTGGTTTGGGCACCCTAGCGGGAGGTTCCTACGAGCAGTACTTC; cdr3_aa: CASGLGTLAGGSYEQYF
clone_size: .; j_call: TRBJ1-4; cdr3_length: 13; d_call: .; v_call: TRBV20-1; cdr3_nt: TGCAGTGCTAGACCCGGGACCGGGGAAAAACTGTTTTTT; cdr3_aa: CSARPGTGEKLFF
clone_size: .; j_call: TRBJ1-5; cdr3_length: 11; d_call: .; v_call: TRBV29-1; cdr3_nt: TGCAGCGTCCGGGACGGCGGCTACGAGCATTTT; cdr3_aa: CSVRDGGYEHF
clone_size: many; j_call: TRBJ1-2; cdr3_length: 16; d_call: TRBD1; v_call: TRBV2; cdr3_nt: TGTTGGGGTAATGGCAGGGGGTCAATCAACAACTATGGCTACACCTTC; cdr3_aa: CWGNGRGSINNYGYTF
clone_size: once; j_call: TRBJ2-1; cdr3_length: 15; d_call: .; v_call: TRBV20-1; cdr3_nt: TGCAGTGCTAGATTCCGGCTAGTGACCTACAATGAGCAGTTCTTC; cdr3_aa: CSARFRLVTYNEQFF
clone_size: .; j_call: TRBJ2-5; cdr3_length: 15; d_call: .; v_call: TRBV29-1; cdr3_nt: TGCAGCGTTGAGCCGGCAGACGGGGAGGAGGAGACCCAGTACTTC; cdr3_aa: CSVEPADGEEETQYF
clone_size: .; j_call: TRBJ1-4; cdr3_length: 13; d_call: .; v_call: TRBV11-2; cdr3_nt: TGTGCCAGCAGCTATAGCGGGAGGGAGATTCTGTTTTTT; cdr3_aa: CASSYSGREILFF
clone_size: few; j_call: TRBJ2-3; cdr3_length: 13; d_call: .; v_call: TRBV19; cdr3_nt: TGTGCCAGTAGCGGACATAGCACAGATACGCAGTATTTT; cdr3_aa: CASSGHSTDTQYF
clone_size: many; j_call: TRBJ1-2; cdr3_length: 10; d_call: .; v_call: TRBV20-1; cdr3_nt: TGCAGTGCCTACTGGGATGTCTACACCTTC; cdr3_aa: CSAYWDVYTF
clone_size: .; j_call: TRBJ1-4; cdr3_length: 14; d_call: TRBD1; v_call: TRBV29-1; cdr3_nt: TGCAGCGCAAGGACAGGGATAGGGACTGAAAAACTGTTTTTT; cdr3_aa: CSARTGIGTEKLFF
clone_size: .; j_call: TRBJ2-5; cdr3_length: 11; d_call: .; v_call: TRBV2; cdr3_nt: TGTGCCAGCGTAGCAGGGGAGACCCAGTACTTC; cdr3_aa: CASVAGETQYF
clone_size: many; j_call: TRBJ1-5; cdr3_length: 15; d_call: TRBD1; v_call: TRBV20-1; cdr3_nt: TGCAGTGCGAGGAGGCGACAGGGCGGCAATCAGCCCCAGCATTTT; cdr3_aa: CSARRRQGGNQPQHF
clone_size: .; j_call: TRBJ2-2; cdr3_length: 14; d_call: .; v_call: TRBV20-1; cdr3_nt: TGCAGTGCTAGACCGACAGAGAACACCGGGGAGCTGTTTTTT; cdr3_aa: CSARPTENTGELFF
clone_size: many; j_call: TRBJ1-6; cdr3_length: 16; d_call: .; v_call: TRBV2; cdr3_nt: TGTGCCAGCAGGGGGAGCGGCGACGGATATAATTCACCCCTCCACTTT; cdr3_aa: CASRGSGDGYNSPLHF
clone_size: many; j_call: TRBJ1-5; cdr3_length: 15; d_call: .; v_call: TRBV27; cdr3_nt: TGTGCCAGCAGTTTAGAGGCTTATAGCAATCAGCCCCAGCATTTT; cdr3_aa: CASSLEAYSNQPQHF